These T cell receptor beta chains were read from a single sample in a study of T cell repertoires in cytomegalovirus infection. TCRdb passed the reads through MiXCR, listing each CDR3 protein once. The table lists about 920,000 distinct CDR3 sequences, around a third of them singletons. Their cognate antigens are unknown. The sample was cultured CD8+ T cells from PBMCs, taken from culture after CMV antigen stimulation. These receptors were obtained from a human donor in good health (CMV status not recorded). Some clones in this sample may be carry-over from other donors' samples. The CDR3 runs from the conserved cysteine through the conserved F or W. The D gene is left open where the match is weak. A row's size may be missing; if present it is once, few, many or a size class.

j_call: TRBJ2-1
d_call: .
clone_size: .
v_call: TRBV29-1
cdr3_nt: TGCAGCGTTGAGGGGAGAACTGGGATGGGTGAGCAGTTCTTC
cdr3_aa: CSVEGRTGMGEQFF

j_call: TRBJ1-5
d_call: TRBD1
clone_size: .
v_call: TRBV19
cdr3_nt: TGTGCCAGTAGTATGACAGGGGGCCCGGCTCAGCCCCAGCATTTT
cdr3_aa: CASSMTGGPAQPQHF

j_call: TRBJ2-2
d_call: TRBD1
clone_size: few
v_call: TRBV27
cdr3_nt: TGTGCCAGCAGTTTAAGTGGACAGGGGGGTACCGGGGAGCTGTTTTTT
cdr3_aa: CASSLSGQGGTGELFF

j_call: TRBJ2-5
d_call: TRBD2
clone_size: many
v_call: TRBV12-3/TRBV12-4
cdr3_nt: TGTGCCAGCAGCTTACCGGGGGGGGAGACCCAGTACTTC
cdr3_aa: CASSLPGGETQYF

j_call: TRBJ2-1
d_call: TRBD1
clone_size: .
v_call: TRBV6-2/TRBV6-3
cdr3_nt: TGTGCCAGCAGTCATGGGACAGGCCTTTTCGGGTGGCAGTTCTTC
cdr3_aa: CASSHGTGLFGWQFF

j_call: TRBJ2-1
d_call: TRBD2
clone_size: .
v_call: TRBV4-1
cdr3_nt: TGCGCCAGCAGCCAACGGGCTAGCGGGGGGAGCTATGAGCAGTTCTTC
cdr3_aa: CASSQRASGGSYEQFF

j_call: TRBJ2-1
d_call: TRBD2
clone_size: .
v_call: TRBV12-3/TRBV12-4
cdr3_nt: TGTGCCAGCAGTCCCAGAGCGGGGACCGGTTATGAGCAGTTCTTC
cdr3_aa: CASSPRAGTGYEQFF

j_call: TRBJ2-1
d_call: TRBD2
clone_size: many
v_call: TRBV6-1
cdr3_nt: TGTGCCAGCAGTACCGGGACTAGTCTATCTCAGTTCTTC
cdr3_aa: CASSTGTSLSQFF

j_call: TRBJ2-7
d_call: .
clone_size: many
v_call: TRBV7-2
cdr3_nt: TGTGCCAGCAGCTCAGCAGACTCCTACGAGCAGTACTTC
cdr3_aa: CASSSADSYEQYF

j_call: TRBJ1-2
d_call: .
clone_size: .
v_call: TRBV12-3/TRBV12-4
cdr3_nt: TGTGCCAGCAGTCAGGGACTATATGGCTACACCTTC
cdr3_aa: CASSQGLYGYTF

j_call: TRBJ1-5
d_call: TRBD1
clone_size: .
v_call: TRBV9
cdr3_nt: TGTGCCAGCAGCGGCCACAGGGGCCATCAGCCCCAGCATTTT
cdr3_aa: CASSGHRGHQPQHF

j_call: TRBJ2-5
d_call: .
clone_size: .
v_call: TRBV5-6
cdr3_nt: TGTGCCAGCAGCTTGGCCCACAGGGTAGAGACCCAGTACTTC
cdr3_aa: CASSLAHRVETQYF

j_call: TRBJ1-1
d_call: .
clone_size: few
v_call: TRBV12-3/TRBV12-4
cdr3_nt: TGTGCCAGCAGTTTAGTTACGGCAGAAGCTTTCTTT
cdr3_aa: CASSLVTAEAFF

j_call: TRBJ1-1
d_call: .
clone_size: .
v_call: TRBV7-3
cdr3_nt: TGTGCCAGCAGCTTAATTCGACAGACGAACACTGAAGCTTTCTTT
cdr3_aa: CASSLIRQTNTEAFF

j_call: TRBJ1-2
d_call: TRBD1
clone_size: .
v_call: TRBV10-3
cdr3_nt: TGTGCCATCAGTATACTAATCCCGGGACAGGCCCTAGCTAACTATGGCTACGCCTTC
cdr3_aa: CAISILIPGQALANYGYAF

j_call: TRBJ1-1
d_call: .
clone_size: few
v_call: TRBV12-3/TRBV12-4
cdr3_nt: TGTGCCAGCTGCGACCGCGAGAGTTTACCGAACACTGAAGCTTTCTTT
cdr3_aa: CASCDRESLPNTEAFF

j_call: TRBJ1-2
d_call: .
clone_size: few
v_call: TRBV27
cdr3_nt: TGTGCCAGCAGACCAAGGGGGGGCAACTATGGCTACACCTTC
cdr3_aa: CASRPRGGNYGYTF

j_call: TRBJ2-7
d_call: .
clone_size: .
v_call: TRBV7-3
cdr3_nt: TGTGCCAGCAGCGCCCGTGGTAGCTCCTACGAGCAGTACTTC
cdr3_aa: CASSARGSSYEQYF

j_call: TRBJ1-1
d_call: TRBD1
clone_size: few
v_call: TRBV5-4
cdr3_nt: TGTGCCAGCAGCACAAGGACAGGGGGCCCGAATGAAGCTTTCTTT
cdr3_aa: CASSTRTGGPNEAFF

j_call: TRBJ1-5
d_call: .
clone_size: .
v_call: TRBV6-6
cdr3_nt: TGTGCCAGCAGTTACTGGGGCCCGCAATGGCCCCAGCATTTT
cdr3_aa: CASSYWGPQWPQHF

j_call: TRBJ1-2
d_call: .
clone_size: .
v_call: TRBV6-2/TRBV6-3
cdr3_nt: TGTGCCAGCAGTTACTCAAGACACTATGGCTACACCTTC
cdr3_aa: CASSYSRHYGYTF

j_call: TRBJ1-1
d_call: TRBD1
clone_size: few
v_call: TRBV10-3
cdr3_nt: TGTGCCATCAGTGAGTTAGGTAGGGACAGGGTTACTGAAGCTTTCTTT
cdr3_aa: CAISELGRDRVTEAFF

j_call: TRBJ2-1
d_call: TRBD2
clone_size: few
v_call: TRBV7-8
cdr3_nt: TGTGCCAGCAGCACCGGCCTCGGACTAGCGGGGATGAATGAGCAGTTCTTC
cdr3_aa: CASSTGLGLAGMNEQFF

j_call: TRBJ1-2
d_call: .
clone_size: few
v_call: TRBV10-3
cdr3_nt: TGTGCCCATCTCGACCCTATAGTCCGAGGCTACACCTTC
cdr3_aa: CAHLDPIVRGYTF

j_call: TRBJ2-5
d_call: .
clone_size: .
v_call: TRBV20-1
cdr3_nt: TGCAGTGCCGGGTTCGAGCCAGACCTGTACCAAGAGACCCAGTACTTC
cdr3_aa: CSAGFEPDLYQETQYF

j_call: TRBJ1-5
d_call: .
clone_size: .
v_call: TRBV12-3/TRBV12-4
cdr3_nt: TGTGCCAGCAGTCCCCAATCCTATCAGCCCCAGCATTTT
cdr3_aa: CASSPQSYQPQHF